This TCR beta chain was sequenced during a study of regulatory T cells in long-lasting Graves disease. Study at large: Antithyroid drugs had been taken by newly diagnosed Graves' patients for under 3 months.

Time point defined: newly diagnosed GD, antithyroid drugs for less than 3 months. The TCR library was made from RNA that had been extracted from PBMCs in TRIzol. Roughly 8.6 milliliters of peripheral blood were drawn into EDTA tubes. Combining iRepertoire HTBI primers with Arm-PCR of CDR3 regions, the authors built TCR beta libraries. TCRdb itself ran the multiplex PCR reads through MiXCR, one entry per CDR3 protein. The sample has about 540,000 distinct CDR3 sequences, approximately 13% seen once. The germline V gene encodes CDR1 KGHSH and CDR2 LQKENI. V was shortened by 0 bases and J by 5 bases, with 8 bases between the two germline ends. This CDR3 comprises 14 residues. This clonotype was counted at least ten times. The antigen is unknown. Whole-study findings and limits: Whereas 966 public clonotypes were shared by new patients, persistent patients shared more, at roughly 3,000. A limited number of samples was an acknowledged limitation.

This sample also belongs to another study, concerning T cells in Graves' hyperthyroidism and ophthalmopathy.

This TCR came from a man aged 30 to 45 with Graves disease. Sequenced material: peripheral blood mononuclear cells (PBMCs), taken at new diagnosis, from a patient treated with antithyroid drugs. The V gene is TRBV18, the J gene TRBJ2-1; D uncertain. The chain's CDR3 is CASSPPEGHNEQFF. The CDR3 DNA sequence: TGTGCCAGCTCACCACCGGAAGGCCACAATGAGCAGTTCTTC.